A selection of T cell receptor beta chains follows, all from one sample in a study of blood T cell repertoires in COVID-19. Clones were sequenced by immunoSEQ multiplex PCR, and TCRdb holds only the in-frame ones, with some missing. The table lists under 150,000 clones, about four fifths of them singletons, with 3% to 5% in the top ten. The sample taken for sequencing was peripheral blood. The source of these receptors is a woman aged 55-69 years with acute or convalescent COVID-19. Both conserved end residues are part of each CDR3. A D gene is named only where the DNA matches it firmly. Only part of the rows carry a size: once, few, many, or a class if the clone is expanded.

j_call clone_size d_call v_call cdr3_nt cdr3_aa
TRBJ2-7 - - TRBV5-5 TGTGCCAGCAGCTTGGGACAGCAGATCTACGAGCAGTACTTC CASSLGQQIYEQYF
TRBJ2-7 - - TRBV28 TGTGCCAGCACGGAACAGGTAGGATACGAGCAGTACTTC CASTEQVGYEQYF
TRBJ1-4 - - TRBV6-1 TGTGCCAGCAGTGAATCCATCCCCAGGTCAACTAATGAAAAACTGTTTTTT CASSESIPRSTNEKLFF
TRBJ2-7 - - TRBV10-3 TGTGCCACCTCCGACAGACAAATCTACGAGCAGTACTTC CATSDRQIYEQYF
TRBJ1-1 - TRBD1 TRBV7-9 TGTGCCAGCAGCACGGGACAGTTTCTTGGGTACACTGAAGCTTTCTTT CASSTGQFLGYTEAFF
TRBJ2-1 - TRBD2 TRBV6-6 TGTGCCAGCAGTTTCCCCTCCGGGACAGCGGGAGGGGAGCAGTTCTTC CASSFPSGTAGGEQFF
TRBJ2-7 - TRBD2 TRBV19 TGTGCCAGTAGTCCAGGACTAGCGGGAGCCTACGAGCAGTACTTC CASSPGLAGAYEQYF
TRBJ2-1 - TRBD2 TRBV27 TGTGCCAGCAGTCAAAGGACTAGCGACAATGAGCAGTTCTTC CASSQRTSDNEQFF
TRBJ2-3 - TRBD2 TRBV28 TGTGCCAGCAGCCCCCCTCCGCGACTAGCGGGCCGCACAGATACGCAGTATTTT CASSPPPRLAGRTDTQYF
TRBJ1-1 - - TRBV28 TGTGCCAGCAGTGGCCCAGGCCTGAACACTGAAGCTTTCTTT CASSGPGLNTEAFF
TRBJ1-5 - - TRBV4-3 TGCGCCAGCAGCCAAGATCGCGGGGGGGGTCAGCCCCAGCATTTT CASSQDRGGGQPQHF
TRBJ2-7 - - TRBV3-1/TRBV3-2 TGTGCCAGCAGCCAAGCCGGGGATTTCTACGAGCAGTACTTC CASSQAGDFYEQYF
TRBJ2-3 - - TRBV5-1 TGCGCCAGCAGCCGTCAGGGGTCGATCAGCACAGATACGCAGTATTTT CASSRQGSISTDTQYF
TRBJ2-3 - - TRBV19 TGTGCCAGTCGACAGGAGCTCACAGATACGCAGTATTTT CASRQELTDTQYF
TRBJ2-6 - - TRBV3-1/TRBV3-2 TGTGCCAGCAGCCAAGACAGGGTGGCTGGGGCCAACGTCCTGACTTTC CASSQDRVAGANVLTF
TRBJ2-1 - TRBD2 TRBV9 TGTGCCAGCAGCGAACTAGCGGGAGACTACAATGAGCAGTTCTTC CASSELAGDYNEQFF
TRBJ2-3 - - TRBV29-1 TGCAGCGTTGGGGAGCGCTCAGATACGCAGTATTTT CSVGERSDTQYF
TRBJ1-2 few - TRBV4-3 TGCGCCAGCAGCCAACTGGCGGGGGCGAAGGGCTACACCTTC CASSQLAGAKGYTF
TRBJ1-2 - TRBD1 TRBV28 TGTGCCAGCACCCGGACAGGCCGGATTAACTATGGCTACACCTTC CASTRTGRINYGYTF
TRBJ2-1 - TRBD2 TRBV27 TGTGCCAGCAGTTTAGTGGGAGGGCCTTATGATGAGCAGTTCTTC CASSLVGGPYDEQFF
TRBJ2-1 few TRBD2 TRBV7-3 TGTGCCAGCAGCTTAACTGGCGGGGGGTACAATGAGCAGTTCTTC CASSLTGGGYNEQFF
TRBJ2-1 - - TRBV4-3 TGCGCCAGCAGTCCCCGTCCTATTCCTTACAATGAGCAGTTCTTC CASSPRPIPYNEQFF
TRBJ2-1 - - TRBV11-2 TGTGCCAGCAGCCGCCCGCGGGAATCTTACAATGAGCAGTTCTTC CASSRPRESYNEQFF
TRBJ1-5 once - TRBV4-2 TGTGCCAGCAGCCCCGACAGGAATCAGCCCCAGCATTTT CASSPDRNQPQHF
TRBJ2-1 - TRBD2 TRBV7-9 TGTGCCAGCAGCCCCGGGACTAGCGGGAGTATAAATGAGCAGTTCTTC CASSPGTSGSINEQFF
TRBJ2-5 - TRBD2 TRBV24-1 TGTGCCACCAGTGATGGGACTAGCGGGCAAGAGACCCAGTACTTC CATSDGTSGQETQYF
TRBJ2-7 - - TRBV7-2 TGTGCCAGCAGCGCCCTTGCAGGCGTCGAGCAGTACTTC CASSALAGVEQYF
TRBJ2-6 - - TRBV9 TGTGCCAGCAGCGTGAGGGTGAACTCTGGGGCCAACGTCCTGACTTTC CASSVRVNSGANVLTF
TRBJ2-5 - TRBD2 TRBV7-9 TGTGCCAGCAGTCGGACTAGCGGACAAGAGACCCAGTACTTC CASSRTSGQETQYF
TRBJ2-1 - - TRBV21-1 TGTGCCAGCAGCCACCCCTCTAGGAGTGTCTCCTACAATGAGCAGTTCTTC CASSHPSRSVSYNEQFF
TRBJ2-7 - - TRBV15 TGTGCCACCAGCAGATCCCCAGGCTCCGAGCAGTACTTC CATSRSPGSEQYF
TRBJ1-5 - - TRBV3-1/TRBV3-2 TGTGCCAGCAGCCGAGGGTTTGAGCAGCCCCAGCATTTT CASSRGFEQPQHF
TRBJ2-7 once TRBD2 TRBV7-6 TGTGCCAGCAGCGGATTTACTAGCGGGGGTTCCTACGAGCAGTACTTC CASSGFTSGGSYEQYF
TRBJ2-7 - - TRBV2 TGTGCCAGCAGTGAAGGATGGGTTAGGCAGGTCTACGAGCAGTACTTC CASSEGWVRQVYEQYF
TRBJ2-1 - TRBD2 TRBV5-4 TGTGCCAGCAGCCGTTGGCTAGCGGACAATGAGCAGTTCTTC CASSRWLADNEQFF
TRBJ1-2 once - TRBV12-3/TRBV12-4 TGTGCCAGCAGTTTAGGGAGGATAAATGGCTACACCTTC CASSLGRINGYTF
TRBJ2-7 - - TRBV6-2/TRBV6-3 TGTGCCAGCAGTTACGACCGCGACTATACCTACGAGCAGTACTTC CASSYDRDYTYEQYF
TRBJ1-1 - - TRBV5-4 TGTGCCAGCAGCCCAAGGGGGGGGCTGATGAACACTGAAGCTTTCTTT CASSPRGGLMNTEAFF
TRBJ2-3 - - TRBV5-4 TGTGCCAGCAGTTCCTCTGGCACAGATACGCAGTATTTT CASSSSGTDTQYF
TRBJ1-3 once - TRBV11-2 TGTGCCAGCAGCCGGAGGGGTTTTGGAAACACCATATATTTT CASSRRGFGNTIYF
TRBJ1-5 - - TRBV2 TGTGCCAGCAGTGAAGGGCTTAGCAATCAGCCCCAGCATTTT CASSEGLSNQPQHF
TRBJ2-5 - - TRBV28 TGTGCCACCCGGGGGTACCAAGAGACCCAGTACTTC CATRGYQETQYF
TRBJ2-7 - - TRBV10-3 TGTGCCATCAGTGACCCAGTGACCTACGAGCAGTACTTC CAISDPVTYEQYF
TRBJ2-6 - TRBD1 TRBV2 TGTGCCAGCAGTGCGAGACAGGGCTACGACTTCTCTGGGGCCAACGTCCTGACTTTC CASSARQGYDFSGANVLTF
TRBJ1-6 - TRBD1 TRBV18 TGTGCCAGCTCACCGACGGGGACAGGGTATAATTCACCCCTCCACTTT CASSPTGTGYNSPLHF
TRBJ2-1 - - TRBV5-4 TGTGCCAGCAGCTTGGTTAGCGTCCGTGAGCAGTTCTTC CASSLVSVREQFF
TRBJ1-6 - - TRBV24-1 TGTGCCACCAGCCCGGGGGGTGGTTCACCCCTCCACTTT CATSPGGGSPLHF
TRBJ2-2 - - TRBV12-3/TRBV12-4 TGTGCCAGCAGTTTAGCTCCGTCCGGGGAGCTGTTTTTT CASSLAPSGELFF
TRBJ2-7 few TRBD2 TRBV7-9 TGTGCCAGCAGCATTAGCGGGTACGAGCAGTACTTC CASSISGYEQYF
TRBJ2-7 - TRBD2 TRBV27 TGTGCCACTCGGAGACACGGACTAGCGGGTGTCTCCTACGAGCAGTACTTC CATRRHGLAGVSYEQYF
TRBJ1-4 - - TRBV9 TGTGCCAGCAGCTCCGAGGGTCTGGGAGGTAATGAAAAACTGTTTTTT CASSSEGLGGNEKLFF